What follows describes a single T cell receptor (beta chain). Which antigen it targets is not known. The input lacks base qualities; no much larger clone sits a single base away. Taken with the paper, the label for treatment or condition translates to: 15 to 20 received Ad26.COV2.S at low or high dose, single or two shots; 5 received placebo; per-sample allocation not given. For vaccine and placebo recipients, the sequenced repertoires came from samples collected on day 63 after the first injection. In Cohort 1b, about two dozen adults aged 18-55 years were enrolled at a single site in Boston, USA, between 29 July and 7 August 2020. As a vaccine, Ad26.COV2.S was a replication-incompetent adenovirus type 26 vector that expressed a prefusion-stabilized SARS-CoV-2 spike protein derived from the original Wuhan strain. The immunoSEQ Assay was the method used to sequence TCRbeta CDR3 regions. After extraction, genomic DNA underwent amplification by bias-controlled multiplex PCR, followed by high-throughput sequencing. For the original study's pipeline: To quantify the absolute abundance of every unique TCRbeta CDR3 region, sequences were collapsed and filtered. T cell fraction was estimated by normalization of TCRbeta template counts to usable DNA, with usable DNA being measured through amplification of reference genes present in all nucleated cells. Repertoire TCRs were annotated as SARS-CoV-2-specific by exact matching of V gene, CDR3 amino acid sequence and J gene to a known reactive TCR set. MIRA supplied the reference SARS-CoV-2 TCR set, which was filtered for enrichment in COVID-19-positive ImmuneCODE repertoires so that public or cross-reactive TCRs were removed. Drawing on the MIRA antigens, annotated TCRs were analysed further at the level of specific ORF or position within ORF. Depth was the summed frequency of annotated unique rearrangements, while breadth was defined as annotated unique rearrangements over total unique productive rearrangements. Two-sided Wilcoxon rank-sum tests were applied when comparing TCR breadth between groups. In its TCRdb copy, this immuneACCESS table keeps in-frame sequences only and misses some clones. Where compared with another copy, unresolved V genes explain less than half of these, and the others have no known cause. V, J and clone size were drawn from that table, and D and trimming were deduced from the DNA. For this sample there are 400,000 to 500,000 clones; 85% to 90% appear just once. The ten biggest clones cover about 2.5% of the sample.

The sample comes from a study of Ad26.COV2.S vaccination and SARS-CoV-2 variants (dated by TCRdb to the early 2020s). Regarding the research as a whole: Vaccine-arm donors were drawn from COV1001, a multicentre, randomized, double-blind, placebo-controlled phase I-IIa trial of Ad26.COV2.S in healthy adults. A total of approximately 30 samples were included in the TCR-sequenced set, comprising some 20 Ad26.COV2.S vaccine recipients, 5 placebo recipients and 8 SARS-CoV-2 convalescent individuals. Throughout the experiments and outcome assessment, investigators stayed blinded to trial group allocation. Participants in the trial were split at random into five groups of five each, receiving low-dose or high-dose Ad26.COV2.S once or twice, or else placebo on both occasions. Ad26.COV2.S was given intramuscularly at 5x10^10 or 1x10^11 viral particles, as a single shot or as two shots 56 days apart. The specificity and breadth of SARS-CoV-2-reactive T cell receptors after Ad26.COV2.S vaccination were assessed by TCRbeta repertoire sequencing. General study outcomes and caveats: The authors noted that the TCR breadth and depth analyses may have underestimated total T cell responses. The study was not powered to compare responses between vaccine doses or regimens. After vaccination, substantial breadth of spike-specific CD8+ and CD4+ T cell responses was reported. Non-spike TCR breadth was comparable between vaccine and placebo recipients, consistent with the vaccine containing only spike. Spike-specific TCR breadth was higher in Ad26.COV2.S recipients than in placebo recipients (P = 0.0014).

CDR1 and CDR2 are read off the germline V gene (reference sequence) as MNHEY and SMNVEV. The CDR3 measures 12 amino acids from cysteine to phenylalanine. Only the CDR3 region is kept as DNA, spanning 36 bases read in frame from base 1. Deletion took 6 bases off V and 12 bases off J, with a span of 17 bases between the germline ends. The rearrangement combines TRBV27 with TRBJ1-1; the D segment could be TRBD1, given 6 matching bases. The sequence derives from a person between 18 and 65 years old who received the Ad26.COV2.S COVID-19 vaccine or a placebo. The sequences come from peripheral blood, collected in a trial of Ad26.COV2.S vaccine versus placebo. The nucleotide sequence is TGTGCCAGCAGCAAAAGGGGGGAGGGATCTTTCTTT. It translates as CASSKRGEGSFF.